The clone carrying this TCR beta chain was recorded a few times. These data are taken from a study of blood T cells in healthy people across ages. Trimming stripped 2 bases from V and 4 bases from J, with 16 bases between. This CDR3 is built from 15 residues. In germline, CDR1 is DFQATT, CDR2 SNEGSKA (reference sequence). Then a second PCR, running about 6 to 12 cycles, was carried out with a sample-barcoded 5' primer and a J-beta primer mix. Template switching added a 12-random-nucleotide identifier to every cDNA molecule. TCRdb used MiXCR to reprocess the 5' RACE reads, holding one entry per CDR3 protein. The sample lists roughly 1,000,000 distinct CDR3 sequences, almost 25% occurring once. These same data were also listed under a study on T cells of mothers and their children.

Sequenced input: blood. The receptor was derived from a girl between 2 and 10 years old in good health. This chain uses TRBV20-1 with TRBJ2-3; D perhaps matches TRBD2 (7 bases). CDR3 bases: TGCAGTGCTAGATCTGGGGGCGCGGGGGCAGATACGCAGTATTTT. Translated, it gives CSARSGGAGADTQYF.